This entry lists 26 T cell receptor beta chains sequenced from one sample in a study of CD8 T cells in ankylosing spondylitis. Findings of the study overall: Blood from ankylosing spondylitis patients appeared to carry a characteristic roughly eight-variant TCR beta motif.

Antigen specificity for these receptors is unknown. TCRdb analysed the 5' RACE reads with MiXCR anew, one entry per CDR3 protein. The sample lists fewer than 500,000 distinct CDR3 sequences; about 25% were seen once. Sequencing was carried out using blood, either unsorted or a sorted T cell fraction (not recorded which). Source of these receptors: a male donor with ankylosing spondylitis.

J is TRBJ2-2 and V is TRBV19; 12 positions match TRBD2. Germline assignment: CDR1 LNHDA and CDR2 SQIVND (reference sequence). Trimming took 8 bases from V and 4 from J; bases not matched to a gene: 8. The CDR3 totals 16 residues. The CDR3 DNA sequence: TGTGCCAGTGATACCCCGGGACTAGCGGGCACCGGGGAGCTGTTTTTT. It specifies CASDTPGLAGTGELFF.

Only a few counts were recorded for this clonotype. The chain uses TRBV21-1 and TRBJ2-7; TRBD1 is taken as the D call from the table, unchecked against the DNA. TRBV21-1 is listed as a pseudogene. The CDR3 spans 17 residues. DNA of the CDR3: TGTGCCAGCAGCCAAAAGGAAGTCGACCCCCAGTCCTACGAGCAGTACGTC. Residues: CASSQKEVDPQSYEQYV.

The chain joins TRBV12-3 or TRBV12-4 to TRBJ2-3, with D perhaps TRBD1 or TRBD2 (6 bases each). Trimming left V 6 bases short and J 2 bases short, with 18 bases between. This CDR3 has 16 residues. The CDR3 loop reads CASSSGAAGNTDTQYF. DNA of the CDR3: TGTGCCAGCAGCTCGGGGGCGGCGGGTAACACAGATACGCAGTATTTT.

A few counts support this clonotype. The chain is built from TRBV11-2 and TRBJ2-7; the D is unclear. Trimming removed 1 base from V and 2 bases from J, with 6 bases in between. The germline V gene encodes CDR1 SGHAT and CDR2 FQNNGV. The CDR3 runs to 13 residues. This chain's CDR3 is CASSLGVTYEQYV. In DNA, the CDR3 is TGTGCCAGCAGCTTAGGGGTCACCTACGAGCAGTACGTC.

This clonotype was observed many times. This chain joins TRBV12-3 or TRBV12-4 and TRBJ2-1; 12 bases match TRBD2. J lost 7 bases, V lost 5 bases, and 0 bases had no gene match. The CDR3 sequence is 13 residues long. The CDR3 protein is CASSGTSGNEQFF. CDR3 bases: TGTGCCAGCAGTGGGACTAGCGGGAATGAGCAGTTCTTC.

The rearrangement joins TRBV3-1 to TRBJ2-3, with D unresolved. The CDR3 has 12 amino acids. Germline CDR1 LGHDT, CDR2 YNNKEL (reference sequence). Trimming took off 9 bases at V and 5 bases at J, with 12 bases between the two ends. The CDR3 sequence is CASNIEGDTQYF. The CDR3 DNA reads TGTGCCAGTAACATAGAAGGAGATACGCAGTATTTT.

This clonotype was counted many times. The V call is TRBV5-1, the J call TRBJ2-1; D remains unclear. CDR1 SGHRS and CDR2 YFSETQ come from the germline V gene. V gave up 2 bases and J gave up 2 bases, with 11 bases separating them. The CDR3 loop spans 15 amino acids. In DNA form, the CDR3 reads TGCGCCAGCAGCTTTGAAGGGTTCCCCTACAATGAGCAGTTCTTC. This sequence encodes CASSFEGFPYNEQFF. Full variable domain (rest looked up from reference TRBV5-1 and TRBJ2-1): KAGVTQTPRYLIKTRGQQVTLSCSPISGHRSVSWYQQTPGQGLQFLFEYFSETQRNKGNFPGRFSGRQFSNSRSEMNVSTLELGDSALYLCASSFEGFPYNEQFFGPGTRLTVL.

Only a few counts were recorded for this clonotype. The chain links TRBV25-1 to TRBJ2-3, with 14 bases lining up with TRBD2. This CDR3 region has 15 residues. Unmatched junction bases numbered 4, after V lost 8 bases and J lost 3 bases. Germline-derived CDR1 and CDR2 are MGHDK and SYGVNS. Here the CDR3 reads CASQTSGRGTDTQYF. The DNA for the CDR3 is TGTGCCAGCCAGACTAGCGGGAGGGGAACAGATACGCAGTATTTT.

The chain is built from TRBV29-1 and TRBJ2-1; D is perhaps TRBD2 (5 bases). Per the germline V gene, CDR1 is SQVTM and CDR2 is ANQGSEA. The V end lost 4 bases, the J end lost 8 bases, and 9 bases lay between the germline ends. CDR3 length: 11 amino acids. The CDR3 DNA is TGCAGCGTTGGACGGAGGCATGAGCAGTTCTTC. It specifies CSVGRRHEQFF.

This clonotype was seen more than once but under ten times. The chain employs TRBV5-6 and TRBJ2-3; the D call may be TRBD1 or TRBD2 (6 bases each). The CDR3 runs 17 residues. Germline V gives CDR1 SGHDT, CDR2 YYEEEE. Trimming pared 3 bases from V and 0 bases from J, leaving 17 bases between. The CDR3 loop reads CASSYTQGGTSTDTQYF. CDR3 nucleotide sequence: TGTGCCAGCAGCTACACACAGGGAGGTACTAGCACAGATACGCAGTATTTT.

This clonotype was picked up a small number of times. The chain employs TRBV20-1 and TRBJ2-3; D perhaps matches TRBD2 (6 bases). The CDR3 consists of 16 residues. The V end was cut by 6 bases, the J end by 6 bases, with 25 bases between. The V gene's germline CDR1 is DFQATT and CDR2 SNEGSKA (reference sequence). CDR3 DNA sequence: TGCAGTGCCATAATAATCCGGGGTGGGGGGACCGATACGCAGTATTTT. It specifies CSAIIIRGGGTDTQYF.

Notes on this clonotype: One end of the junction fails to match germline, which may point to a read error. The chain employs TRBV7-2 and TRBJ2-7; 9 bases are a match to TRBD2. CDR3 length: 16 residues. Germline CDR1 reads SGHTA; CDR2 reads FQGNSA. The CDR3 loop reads CATSLVAGVRAYEQYF. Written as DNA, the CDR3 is TGTGCCACCAGCTTAGTAGCGGGAGTCAGAGCCTACGAGCAGTACTTC.

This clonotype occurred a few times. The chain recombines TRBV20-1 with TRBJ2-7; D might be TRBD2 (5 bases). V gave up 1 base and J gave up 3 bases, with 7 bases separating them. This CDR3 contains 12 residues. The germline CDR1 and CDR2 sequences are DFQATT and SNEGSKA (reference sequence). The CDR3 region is CSARGLIYEQYF. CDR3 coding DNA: TGCAGTGCTAGAGGACTAATCTACGAGCAGTACTTC.

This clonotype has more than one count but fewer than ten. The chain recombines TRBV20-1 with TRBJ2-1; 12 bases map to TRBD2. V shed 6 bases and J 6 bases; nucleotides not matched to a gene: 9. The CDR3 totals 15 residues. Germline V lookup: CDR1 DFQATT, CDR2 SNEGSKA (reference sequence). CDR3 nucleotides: TGCAGTGCGTTTCGGGCTAGCGGGAGGGTCAATGAGCAGTTCTTC. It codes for CSAFRASGRVNEQFF.

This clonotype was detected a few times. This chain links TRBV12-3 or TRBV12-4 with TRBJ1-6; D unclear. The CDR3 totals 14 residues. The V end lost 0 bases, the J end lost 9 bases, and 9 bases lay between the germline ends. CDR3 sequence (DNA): TGTGCCAGCAGTTTAGCGACGGAATTTTCACCCCTCCACTTT. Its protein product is CASSLATEFSPLHF.

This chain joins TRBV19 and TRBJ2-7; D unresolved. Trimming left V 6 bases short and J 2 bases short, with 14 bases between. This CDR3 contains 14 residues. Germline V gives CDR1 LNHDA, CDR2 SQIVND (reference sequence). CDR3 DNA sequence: TGTGCCAGTAGGTCGGGCGTTTCTACCTACGAGCAGTACTTC. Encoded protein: CASRSGVSTYEQYF.

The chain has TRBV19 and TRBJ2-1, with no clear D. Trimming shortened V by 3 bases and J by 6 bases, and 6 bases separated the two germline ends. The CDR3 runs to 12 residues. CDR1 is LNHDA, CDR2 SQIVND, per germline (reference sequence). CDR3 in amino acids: CASSMPPNEQFF. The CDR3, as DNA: TGTGCCAGTAGTATGCCCCCCAATGAGCAGTTCTTC.

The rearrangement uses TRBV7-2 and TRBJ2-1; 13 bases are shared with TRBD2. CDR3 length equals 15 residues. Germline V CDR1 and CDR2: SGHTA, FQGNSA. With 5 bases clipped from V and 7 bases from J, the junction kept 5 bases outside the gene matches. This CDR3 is CASSPATSGRNEQFF. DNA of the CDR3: TGTGCCAGCAGCCCAGCGACTAGCGGGAGGAATGAGCAGTTCTTC.

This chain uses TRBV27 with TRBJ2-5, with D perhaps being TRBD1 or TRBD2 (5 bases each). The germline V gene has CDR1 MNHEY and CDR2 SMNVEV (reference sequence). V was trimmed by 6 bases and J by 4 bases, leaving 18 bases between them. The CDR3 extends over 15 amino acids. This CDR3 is CASRTSHSGRETQYF. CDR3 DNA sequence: TGTGCCAGCAGGACAAGTCATTCGGGGCGAGAGACCCAGTACTTC.

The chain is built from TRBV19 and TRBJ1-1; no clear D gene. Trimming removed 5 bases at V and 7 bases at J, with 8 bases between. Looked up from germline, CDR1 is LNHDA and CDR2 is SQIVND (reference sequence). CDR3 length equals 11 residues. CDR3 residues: CASSEDVEAFF. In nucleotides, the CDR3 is TGTGCCAGTAGTGAAGATGTTGAAGCTTTCTTT.

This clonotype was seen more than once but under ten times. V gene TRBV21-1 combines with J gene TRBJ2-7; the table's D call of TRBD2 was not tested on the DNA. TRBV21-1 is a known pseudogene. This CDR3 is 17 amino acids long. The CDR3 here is CASSKPGLAGGRYEQYF. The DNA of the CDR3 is TGTGCCAGCAGCAAGCCGGGACTAGCGGGAGGGCGGTACGAGCAGTACTTC.

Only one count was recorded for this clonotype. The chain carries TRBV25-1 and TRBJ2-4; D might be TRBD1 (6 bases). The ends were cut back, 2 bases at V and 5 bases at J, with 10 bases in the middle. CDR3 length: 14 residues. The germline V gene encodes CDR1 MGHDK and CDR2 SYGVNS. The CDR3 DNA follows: TGTGCCAGCAGTGAACACAGGGCCCAAAACATTCAGTACTTC. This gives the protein CASSEHRAQNIQYF.

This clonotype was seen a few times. The CDR3 loop is CASRQGEDYYYEQYV. Written as DNA, the CDR3 is TGCGCCAGCAGACAGGGAGAGGATTACTACTACGAGCAGTACGTC. The rearrangement joins TRBV5-1 to TRBJ2-7; the D gene is possibly TRBD1 (6 bases). The CDR3 has 15 amino acids. Germline V CDR1 and CDR2: SGHRS, YFSETQ. V lost 5 bases to trimming and J lost 3 bases, with 18 bases between them.

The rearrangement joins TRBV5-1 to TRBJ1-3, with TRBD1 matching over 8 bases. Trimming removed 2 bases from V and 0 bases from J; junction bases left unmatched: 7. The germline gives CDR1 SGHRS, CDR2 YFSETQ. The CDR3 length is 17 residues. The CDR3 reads CASSLQGGGTSGNTIYF. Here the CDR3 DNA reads TGCGCCAGCAGCTTACAGGGGGGGGGAACCTCTGGAAACACCATATATTTT.

The CDR3 nucleotides read TGTGCCAGCCTGTGGCGCAGGGGTGGAGGAAACACCATATATTTT. Protein: CASLWRRGGGNTIYF. The V call is TRBV28, the J call TRBJ1-3, with a weak D call TRBD1 (6 bases). Germline CDR1 MDHEN, CDR2 SYDVKM. The germline V and J ends were trimmed by 8 bases and 4 bases, with 18 bases remaining between them. This CDR3 comprises 15 residues.

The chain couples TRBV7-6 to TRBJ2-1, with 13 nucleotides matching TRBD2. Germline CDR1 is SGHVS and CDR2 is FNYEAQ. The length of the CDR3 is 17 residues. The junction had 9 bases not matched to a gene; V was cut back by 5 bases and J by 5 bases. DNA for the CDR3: TGTGCCAGCAGCCCAAGGACTAGCGGGAGTTTCGACAATGAGCAGTTCTTC. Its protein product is CASSPRTSGSFDNEQFF.